The 13 T cell receptor beta chains reported below all come from one sample, sequenced in a study of shared clonotypes between healthy human individuals. Repertoires were generated with immunoSEQ multiplex PCR, while TCRdb's copy carries only in-frame clones and drops some. The sample has just over 2,000,000 clones, 85% to 95% seen once; the top ten hold 0.13%. The specimen was naive CD4+ T cells sorted from blood. Subset reported: CD45RA+ positively selected. The receptors stem from a man aged 18-30 years in good health.

The chain links TRBV4-3 to TRBJ1-4; 7 bases agree with TRBD1. V lost 4 bases, J lost 7 bases, and 9 bases stayed unmatched. CDR1 LGHNA and CDR2 YSLEER come from the germline V gene. The CDR3 loop spans 15 amino acids. CDR3 nucleotide sequence: TGCGCCAGCAGCCCCCAGGGGGTGGTGGGTGAAAAACTGTTTTTT. Its translation is CASSPQGVVGEKLFF.

The gene calls are TRBV5-8 and TRBJ2-3, with unresolved D. Germline CDR1 SGHTS, CDR2 YDEGEE. Trimming removed 4 bases at V and 12 bases at J, with 9 bases between. The CDR3 length is 10 residues. CDR3 amino acids: CASSQRFQYF. CDR3 coding DNA: TGTGCCAGCAGCCAGCGCTTCCAGTATTTT.

This clone was picked up one time. The chain has TRBV27 and TRBJ2-3; D might be TRBD2 (6 bases). With 5 bases removed from V and 1 base from J, the gap between germline ends came to 16 bases. The germline V gene has CDR1 MNHEY and CDR2 SMNVEV (reference sequence). This CDR3 is 16 amino acids long. CDR3 amino acids: CASSPRDSRRTDTQYF. CDR3 in DNA: TGTGCCAGCAGTCCCCGGGACTCCCGGCGCACAGATACGCAGTATTTT.

V is TRBV6-5 and J is TRBJ2-1; either TRBD1 or TRBD2 may fit D (6 bases each). V dropped 4 bases and J dropped 10 bases, with 20 bases sitting between them. There are 15 residues in the CDR3. From germline, CDR1 is MNHEY and CDR2 SVGAGI. CDR3 region: CASSSEGLRGYEQFF. The CDR3 DNA reads as TGTGCCAGCAGTTCCGAGGGACTCAGGGGTTACGAGCAGTTCTTC.

The chain is built from TRBV6-5 and TRBJ2-1; TRBD1 agrees at 10 bases. From germline, CDR1 is MNHEY and CDR2 SVGAGI. There are 16 residues in the CDR3. V lost 2 bases to trimming and J lost 0 bases; unmatched junction nucleotides: 1. The DNA of the CDR3 is TGTGCCAGCAGTTACGGGGACAGGGGCTCCTACAATGAGCAGTTCTTC. Encoded protein: CASSYGDRGSYNEQFF.

The chain has TRBV9 and TRBJ1-1, with D perhaps matching TRBD1 (6 bases). Germline CDR1 SGDLS, CDR2 YYNGEE. The CDR3 consists of 14 residues. V lost 4 bases and J lost 1, with 11 bases in between. In DNA, the CDR3 is TGTGCCAGCAGCAGGGGGACACAGAACACTGAAGCTTTCTTT. Translated: CASSRGTQNTEAFF. Combining the CDR3 with reference TRBV9 and TRBJ1-1 gives the whole variable domain DSGVTQTPKHLITATGQRVTLRCSPRSGDLSVYWYQQSLDQGLQFLIQYYNGEERAKGNILERFSAQQFPDLHSELNLSSLELGDSALYFCASSRGTQNTEAFFGQGTRLTVV.

The V gene is TRBV7-2, the J gene TRBJ2-7; TRBD2 matches at 14 bases. The junction had 5 bases not matched to a gene; V was cut back by 4 bases and J by 3 bases. Germline V gene data show CDR1 as SGHTA and CDR2 as FQGNSA. This CDR3 is 16 amino acids long. Here the CDR3 DNA reads TGTGCCAGCAGCTCGGGACTAGCGGGAGCTATCTACGAGCAGTACTTC. This encodes CASSSGLAGAIYEQYF. The full variable domain, with the rest looked up from reference TRBV7-2 and TRBJ2-7, is GAGVSQSPSNKVTEKGKDVELRCDPISGHTALYWYRQSLGQGLEFLIYFQGNSAPDKSGLPSDRFSAERTGGSVSTLTIQRTQQEDSAVYLCASSSGLAGAIYEQYFGPGTRLTVT.

A single count supports this clone. The genes are TRBV5-6 and TRBJ1-5; D may be TRBD1 (6 bases). The ends were cut back, 3 bases at V and 4 bases at J, with 14 bases in the middle. The length of the CDR3 is 15 residues. The germline V gene encodes CDR1 SGHDT and CDR2 YYEEEE. This CDR3 is CASSSGQTSNQPQHF. CDR3 nucleotide sequence: TGTGCCAGCAGCTCCGGACAGACATCTAATCAGCCCCAGCATTTT. Drawing the rest from reference TRBV5-6 and TRBJ1-5, the complete variable domain is DAGVTQSPTHLIKTRGQQVTLRCSPKSGHDTVSWYQQALGQGPQFIFQYYEEEERQRGNFPDRFSGHQFPNYSSELNVNALLLGDSALYLCASSSGQTSNQPQHFGDGTRLSIL.

This clone was detected only once. J is TRBJ2-1 and V is TRBV6-6, with D tentatively TRBD1 or TRBD2 (5 bases each). The CDR3 covers 16 residues. The germline V and J ends were trimmed by 4 bases and 5 bases, with 18 bases remaining between them. Germline V gene lookup returns CDR1 MNHNY and CDR2 SVGAGI (reference sequence). CDR3 DNA: TGTGCCAGCAGTTCCCACTCCTCCCGGGACCACAATGAGCAGTTCTTC. Amino acids: CASSSHSSRDHNEQFF.

Worth noting for this clone: The sample carries other DNA sequences with the same CDR3. V and J are TRBV6-1 and TRBJ2-7; perhaps D is TRBD1 or TRBD2 (5 bases each). The CDR3 consists of 13 residues. Trimming took 2 bases from V and 2 from J, leaving 7 bases between them. Per germline, CDR1 MNHNS and CDR2 SASEGT. The CDR3 loop is CASSEPGPYEQYF. CDR3 bases: TGTGCCAGCAGTGAACCGGGGCCCTACGAGCAGTACTTC.

The chain employs TRBV5-1 and TRBJ2-1; D remains ambiguous. This CDR3 has 12 residues. Per the germline V gene, CDR1 is SGHRS and CDR2 is YFSETQ. Deletions cut 0 bases from V and 10 bases from J, with 8 bases between. The CDR3, as DNA: TGCGCCAGCAGCTTGGAGGTGACAGAGCAGTTCTTC. It encodes CASSLEVTEQFF.

The chain is built from TRBV6-6 and TRBJ2-7, with TRBD2 matching 12 bases. The CDR3 consists of 16 residues. V trimming: 0 bases; J trimming: 0 bases; junction bases outside the gene matches: 0. Germline assignment: CDR1 MNHNY and CDR2 SVGAGI (reference sequence). The chain's CDR3 is CASSYSLAGGSYEQYF. The CDR3 region has the DNA TGTGCCAGCAGTTACTCACTAGCGGGAGGCTCCTACGAGCAGTACTTC.

The chain combines TRBV6-1 with TRBJ1-2; TRBD1 matches at 8 bases. V shed 6 bases and J 5 bases; nucleotides not matched to a gene: 5. Germline V gene lookup returns CDR1 MNHNS and CDR2 SASEGT. The CDR3 covers 13 residues. CDR3 residues: CASRPQGVYGYTF. The CDR3 DNA reads as TGTGCCAGCAGGCCACAGGGGGTGTATGGCTACACCTTC.